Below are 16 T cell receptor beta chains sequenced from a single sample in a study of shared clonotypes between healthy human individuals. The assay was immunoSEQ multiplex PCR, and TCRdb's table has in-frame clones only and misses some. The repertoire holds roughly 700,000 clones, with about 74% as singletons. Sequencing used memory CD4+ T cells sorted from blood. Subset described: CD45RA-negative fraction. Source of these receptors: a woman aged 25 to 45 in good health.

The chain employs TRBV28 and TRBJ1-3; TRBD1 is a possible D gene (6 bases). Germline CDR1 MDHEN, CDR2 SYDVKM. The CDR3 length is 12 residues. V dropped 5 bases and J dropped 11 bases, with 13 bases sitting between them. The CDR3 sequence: CASSIPDSSIYF. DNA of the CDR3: TGTGCCAGCAGTATCCCGGACAGCTCCATATATTTT.

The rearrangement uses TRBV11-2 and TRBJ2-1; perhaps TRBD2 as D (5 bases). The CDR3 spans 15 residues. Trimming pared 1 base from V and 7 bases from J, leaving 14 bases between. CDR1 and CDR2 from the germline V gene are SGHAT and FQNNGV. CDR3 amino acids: CASSLAASYLNEQFF. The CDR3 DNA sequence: TGTGCCAGCAGCTTAGCGGCTAGCTACCTGAATGAGCAGTTCTTC.

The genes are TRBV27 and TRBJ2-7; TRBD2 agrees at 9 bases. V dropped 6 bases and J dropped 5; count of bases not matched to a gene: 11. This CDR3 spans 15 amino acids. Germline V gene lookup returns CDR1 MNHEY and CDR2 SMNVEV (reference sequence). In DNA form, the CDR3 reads TGTGCCAGCAGGCGCGTTAGCGGGAGCTTCCACGAGCAGTACTTC. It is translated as CASRRVSGSFHEQYF.

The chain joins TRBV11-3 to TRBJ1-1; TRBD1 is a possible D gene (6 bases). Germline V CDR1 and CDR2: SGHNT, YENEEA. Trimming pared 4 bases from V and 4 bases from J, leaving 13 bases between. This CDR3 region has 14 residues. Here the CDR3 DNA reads TGTGCCAGCAGCTCCGGGACACTTCCCACTGAAGCTTTCTTT. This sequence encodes CASSSGTLPTEAFF.

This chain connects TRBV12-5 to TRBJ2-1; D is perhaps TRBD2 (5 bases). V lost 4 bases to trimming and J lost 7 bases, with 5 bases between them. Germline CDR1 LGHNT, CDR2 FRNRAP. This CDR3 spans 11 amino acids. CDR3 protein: CASGSGNEQFF. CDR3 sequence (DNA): TGTGCTAGTGGTTCGGGGAATGAGCAGTTCTTC.

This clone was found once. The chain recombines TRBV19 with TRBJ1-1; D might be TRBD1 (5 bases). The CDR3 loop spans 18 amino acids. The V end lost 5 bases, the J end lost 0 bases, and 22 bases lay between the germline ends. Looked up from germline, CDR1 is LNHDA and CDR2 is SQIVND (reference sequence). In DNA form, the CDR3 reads TGTGCCAGTAGTGGGCTGACAGTTACCCTTTTTGTGAACACTGAAGCTTTCTTT. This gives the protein CASSGLTVTLFVNTEAFF. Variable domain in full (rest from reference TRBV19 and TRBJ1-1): DGGITQSPKYLFRKEGQNVTLSCEQNLNHDAMYWYRQDPGQGLRLIYYSQIVNDFQKGDIAEGYSVSREKKESFPLTVTSAQKNPTAFYLCASSGLTVTLFVNTEAFFGQGTRLTVV.

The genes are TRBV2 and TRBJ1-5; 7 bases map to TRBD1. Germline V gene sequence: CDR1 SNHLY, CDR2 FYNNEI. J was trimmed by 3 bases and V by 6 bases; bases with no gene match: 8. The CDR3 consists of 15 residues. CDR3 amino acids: CASRPGQVPNQPQHF. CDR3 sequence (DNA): TGTGCCAGCAGACCCGGACAGGTCCCCAATCAGCCCCAGCATTTT.

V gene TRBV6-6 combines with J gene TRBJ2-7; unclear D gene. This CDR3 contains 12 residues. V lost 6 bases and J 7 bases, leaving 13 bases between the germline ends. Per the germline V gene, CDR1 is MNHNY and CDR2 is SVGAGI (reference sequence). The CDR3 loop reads CASRGFGSEQYF. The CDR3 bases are TGTGCCAGCAGAGGGTTTGGTTCGGAGCAGTACTTC.

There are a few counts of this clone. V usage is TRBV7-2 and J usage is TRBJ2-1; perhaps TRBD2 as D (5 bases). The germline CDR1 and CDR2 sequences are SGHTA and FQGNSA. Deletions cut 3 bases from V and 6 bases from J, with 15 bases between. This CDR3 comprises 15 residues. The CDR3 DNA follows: TGTGCCAGCAGCTTCAGCTTTACTAGGTCCAATGAGCAGTTCTTC. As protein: CASSFSFTRSNEQFF.

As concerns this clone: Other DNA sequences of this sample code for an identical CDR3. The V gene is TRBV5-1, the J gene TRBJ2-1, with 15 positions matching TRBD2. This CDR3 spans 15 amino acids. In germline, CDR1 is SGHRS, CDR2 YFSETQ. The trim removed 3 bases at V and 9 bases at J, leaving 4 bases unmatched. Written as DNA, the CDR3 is TGCGCCAGCAGCTGGACTAGCGGGAGGGCTGGTGAGCAGTTCTTC. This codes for CASSWTSGRAGEQFF.

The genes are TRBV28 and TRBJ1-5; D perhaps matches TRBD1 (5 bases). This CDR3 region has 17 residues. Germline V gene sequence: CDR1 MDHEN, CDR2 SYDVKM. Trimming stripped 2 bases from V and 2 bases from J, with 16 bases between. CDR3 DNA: TGTGCCAGCAGTTTAAGAAGCGGGGGTGTGGGCAATCAGCCCCAGCATTTT. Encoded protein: CASSLRSGGVGNQPQHF. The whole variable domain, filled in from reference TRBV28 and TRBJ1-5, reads DVKVTQSSRYLVKRTGEKVFLECVQDMDHENMFWYRQDPGLGLRLIYFSYDVKMKEKGDIPEGYSVSREKKERFSLILESASTNQTSMYLCASSLRSGGVGNQPQHFGDGTRLSIL.

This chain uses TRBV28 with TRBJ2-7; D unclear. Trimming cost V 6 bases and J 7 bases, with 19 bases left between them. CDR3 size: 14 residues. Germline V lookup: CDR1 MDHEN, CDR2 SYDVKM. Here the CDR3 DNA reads TGTGCCAGCAGGGAGAGTCGCCGACTGGTGGAGCAGTACTTC. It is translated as CASRESRRLVEQYF.

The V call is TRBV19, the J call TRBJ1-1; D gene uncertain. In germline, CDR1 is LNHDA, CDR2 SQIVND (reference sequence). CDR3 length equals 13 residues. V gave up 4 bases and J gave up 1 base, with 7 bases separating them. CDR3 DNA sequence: TGTGCCAGTAGTAAGGCGGAGAACACTGAAGCTTTCTTT. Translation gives CASSKAENTEAFF.

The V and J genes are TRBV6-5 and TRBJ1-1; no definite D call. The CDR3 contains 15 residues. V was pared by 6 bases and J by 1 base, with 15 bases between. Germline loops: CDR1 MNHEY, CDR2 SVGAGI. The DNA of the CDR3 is TGTGCCAGCAGCTTACTATCGGGGAAGAACACTGAAGCTTTCTTT. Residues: CASSLLSGKNTEAFF.

CDR3 in amino acids: CSVAQAEQYF. The CDR3 DNA sequence: TGCAGCGTTGCCCAGGCCGAGCAGTACTTC. V gene TRBV29-1 combines with J gene TRBJ2-7; D unclear. Germline CDR1 is SQVTM and CDR2 is ANQGSEA. Trimming took 4 bases from V and 6 from J, leaving 7 bases between them. This CDR3 region has 10 residues.

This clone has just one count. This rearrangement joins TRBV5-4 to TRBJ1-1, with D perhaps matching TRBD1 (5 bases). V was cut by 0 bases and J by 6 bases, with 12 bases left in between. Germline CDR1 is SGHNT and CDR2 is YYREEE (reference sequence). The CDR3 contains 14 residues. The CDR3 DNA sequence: TGTGCCAGCAGCTTGGCAGGCGGGGCGGCTGAAGCTTTCTTT. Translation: CASSLAGGAAEAFF. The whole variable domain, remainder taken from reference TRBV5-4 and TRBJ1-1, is ETGVTQSPTHLIKTRGQQVTLRCSSQSGHNTVSWYQQALGQGPQFIFQYYREEENGRGNFPPRFSGLQFPNYSSELNVNALELDDSALYLCASSLAGGAAEAFFGQGTRLTVV.